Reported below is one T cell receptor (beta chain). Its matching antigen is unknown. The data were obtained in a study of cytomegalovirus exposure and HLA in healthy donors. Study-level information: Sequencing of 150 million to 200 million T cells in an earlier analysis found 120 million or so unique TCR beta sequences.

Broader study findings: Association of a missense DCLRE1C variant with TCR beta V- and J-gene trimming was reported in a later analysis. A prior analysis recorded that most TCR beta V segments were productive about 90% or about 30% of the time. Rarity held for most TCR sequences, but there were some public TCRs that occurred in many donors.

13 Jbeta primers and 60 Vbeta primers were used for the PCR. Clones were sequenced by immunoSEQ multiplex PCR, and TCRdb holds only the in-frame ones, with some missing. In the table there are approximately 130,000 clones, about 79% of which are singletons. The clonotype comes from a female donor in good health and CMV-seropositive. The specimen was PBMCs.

The CDR3 DNA follows: TGTGCCAGCAGCCCCCCCCGACAGGCGGCCACCGGGGAGCTGTTTTTT. The encoded protein is CASSPPRQAATGELFF. The J gene is TRBJ2-2, the V gene TRBV5-4; tentative D call: TRBD1 (6 bases). Trimming shortened V by 4 bases and J by 4 bases, and 17 bases separated the two germline ends. The CDR3 loop spans 16 amino acids. The germline CDR1 and CDR2 sequences are SGHNT and YYREEE (reference sequence).